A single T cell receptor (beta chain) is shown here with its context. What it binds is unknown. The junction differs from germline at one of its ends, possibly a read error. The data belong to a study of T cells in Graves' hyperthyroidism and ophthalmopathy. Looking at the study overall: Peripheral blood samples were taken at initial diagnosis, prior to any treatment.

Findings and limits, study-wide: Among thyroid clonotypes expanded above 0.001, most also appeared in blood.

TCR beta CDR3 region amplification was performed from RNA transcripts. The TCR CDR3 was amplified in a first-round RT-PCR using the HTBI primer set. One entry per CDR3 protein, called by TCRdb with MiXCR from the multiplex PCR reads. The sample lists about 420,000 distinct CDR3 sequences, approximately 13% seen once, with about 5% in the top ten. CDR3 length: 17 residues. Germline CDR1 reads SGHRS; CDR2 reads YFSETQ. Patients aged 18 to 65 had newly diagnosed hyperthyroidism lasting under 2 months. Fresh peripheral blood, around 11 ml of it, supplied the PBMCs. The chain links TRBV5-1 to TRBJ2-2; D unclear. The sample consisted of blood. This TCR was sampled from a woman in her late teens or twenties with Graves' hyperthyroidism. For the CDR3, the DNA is TGCGCCGGCAGCTTGACGCCTCCCCCGCGAACATCCGGGGAGCTGTTTTTT. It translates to CAGSLTPPPRTSGELFF.